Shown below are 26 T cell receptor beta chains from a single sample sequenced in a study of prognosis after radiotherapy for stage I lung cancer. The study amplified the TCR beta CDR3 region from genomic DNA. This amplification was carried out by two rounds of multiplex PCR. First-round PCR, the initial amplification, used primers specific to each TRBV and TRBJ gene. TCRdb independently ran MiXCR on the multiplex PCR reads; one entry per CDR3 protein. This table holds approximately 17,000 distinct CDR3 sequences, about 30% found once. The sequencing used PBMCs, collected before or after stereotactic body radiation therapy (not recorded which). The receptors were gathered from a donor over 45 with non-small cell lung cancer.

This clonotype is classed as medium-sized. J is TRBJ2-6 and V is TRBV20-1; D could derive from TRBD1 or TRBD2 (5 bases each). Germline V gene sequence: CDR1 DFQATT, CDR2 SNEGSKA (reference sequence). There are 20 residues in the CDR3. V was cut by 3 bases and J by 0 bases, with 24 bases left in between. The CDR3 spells CSASLPIGGTSYSGANVLTF. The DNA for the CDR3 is TGCAGTGCTAGCTTACCGATCGGTGGGACCTCCTACTCTGGGGCCAACGTCCTGACTTTC.

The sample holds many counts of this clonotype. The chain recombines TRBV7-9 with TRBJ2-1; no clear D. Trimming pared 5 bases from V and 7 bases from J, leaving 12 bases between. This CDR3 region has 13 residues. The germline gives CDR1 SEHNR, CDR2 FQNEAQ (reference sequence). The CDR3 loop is CASSMRLDNEQFF. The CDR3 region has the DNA TGTGCCAGCAGCATGAGACTGGATAATGAGCAGTTCTTC.

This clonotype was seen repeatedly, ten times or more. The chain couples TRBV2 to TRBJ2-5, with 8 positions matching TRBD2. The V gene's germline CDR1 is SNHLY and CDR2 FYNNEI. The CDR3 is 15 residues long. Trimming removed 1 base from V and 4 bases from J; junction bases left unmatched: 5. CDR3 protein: CASSEGGLEPETQYF. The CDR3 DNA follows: TGTGCCAGCAGTGAAGGGGGACTAGAACCAGAGACCCAGTACTTC. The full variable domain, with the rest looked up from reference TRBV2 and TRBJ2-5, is EPEVTQTPSHQVTQMGQEVILRCVPISNHLYFYWYRQILGQKVEFLVSFYNNEISEKSEIFDDQFSVERPDGSNFTLKIRSTKLEDSAMYFCASSEGGLEPETQYFGPGTRLLVL.

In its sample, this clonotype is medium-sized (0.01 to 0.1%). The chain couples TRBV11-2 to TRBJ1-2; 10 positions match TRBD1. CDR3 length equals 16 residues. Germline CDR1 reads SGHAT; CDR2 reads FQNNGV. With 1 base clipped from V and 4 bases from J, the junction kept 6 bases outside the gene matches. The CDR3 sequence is CASSLASGTGVYGYTF. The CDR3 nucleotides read TGTGCCAGCAGCTTAGCCTCCGGGACAGGGGTCTATGGCTACACCTTC.

The CDR3 loop reads CASSVGGYTDTQYF. CDR3 sequence (DNA): TGTGCCAGCAGCGTGGGCGGGTACACAGATACGCAGTATTTT. J is TRBJ2-3 and V is TRBV9; D perhaps matches TRBD2 (5 bases). CDR1 and CDR2 from the germline V gene are SGDLS and YYNGEE. V lost 2 bases and J 2 bases, leaving 9 bases between the germline ends. The CDR3 has 14 residues.

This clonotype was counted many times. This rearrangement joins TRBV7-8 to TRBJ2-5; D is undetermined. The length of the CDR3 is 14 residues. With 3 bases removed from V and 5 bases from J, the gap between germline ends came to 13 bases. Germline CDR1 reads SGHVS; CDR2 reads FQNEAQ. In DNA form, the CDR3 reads TGTGCCAGCAGCTTCGGGCGTCGGTTGGAGACCCAGTACTTC. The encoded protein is CASSFGRRLETQYF.

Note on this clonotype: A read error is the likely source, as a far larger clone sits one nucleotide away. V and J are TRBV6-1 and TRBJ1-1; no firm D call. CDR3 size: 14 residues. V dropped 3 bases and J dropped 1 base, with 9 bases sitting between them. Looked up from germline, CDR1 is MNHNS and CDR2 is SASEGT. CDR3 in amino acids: CASSEGSKNTEAFF. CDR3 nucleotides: TGTGCCAGCAGTGAGGGGTCGAAGAACACTGAAGCTTTCTTT.

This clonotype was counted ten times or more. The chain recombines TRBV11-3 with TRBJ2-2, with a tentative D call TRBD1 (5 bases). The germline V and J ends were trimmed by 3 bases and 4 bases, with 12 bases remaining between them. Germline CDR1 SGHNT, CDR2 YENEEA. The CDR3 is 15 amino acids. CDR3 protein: CASSFVSGPTGELFF. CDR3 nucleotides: TGTGCCAGCAGCTTCGTCTCAGGGCCCACCGGGGAGCTGTTTTTT.

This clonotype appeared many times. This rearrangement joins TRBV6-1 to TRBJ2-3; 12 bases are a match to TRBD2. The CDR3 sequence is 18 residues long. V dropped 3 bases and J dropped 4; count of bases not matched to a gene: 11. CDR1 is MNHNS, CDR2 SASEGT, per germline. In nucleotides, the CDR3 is TGTGCCAGCAGTGATGGACTAGCGGGGAGAAGCCCCGCAGATACGCAGTATTTT. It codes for CASSDGLAGRSPADTQYF.

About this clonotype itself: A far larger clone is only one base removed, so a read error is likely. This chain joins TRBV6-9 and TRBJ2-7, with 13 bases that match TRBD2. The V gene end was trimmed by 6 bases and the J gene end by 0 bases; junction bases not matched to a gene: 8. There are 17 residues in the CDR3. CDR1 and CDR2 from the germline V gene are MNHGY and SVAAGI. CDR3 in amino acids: CASRAGTSGIRSYEQYF. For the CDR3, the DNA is TGTGCCAGCAGAGCCGGGACTAGCGGGATCCGCTCCTACGAGCAGTACTTC.

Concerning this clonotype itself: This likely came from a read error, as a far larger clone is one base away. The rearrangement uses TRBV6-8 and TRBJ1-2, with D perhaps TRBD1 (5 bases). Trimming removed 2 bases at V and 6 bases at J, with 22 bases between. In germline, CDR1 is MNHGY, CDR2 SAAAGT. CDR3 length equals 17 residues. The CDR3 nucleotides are TGTGCCAGCAGTTACCCGGTGAGCTGGGGGTCTTTTGATGGCTACACCTTC. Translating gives CASSYPVSWGSFDGYTF.

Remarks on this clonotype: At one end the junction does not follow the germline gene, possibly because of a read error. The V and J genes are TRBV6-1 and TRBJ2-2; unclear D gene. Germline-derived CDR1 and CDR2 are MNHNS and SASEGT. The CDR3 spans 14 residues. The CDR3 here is CASNEPINTVELFF. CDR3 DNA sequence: TGTGCCAGCAACGAACCCATCAACACCGTGGAGCTGTTTTTT.

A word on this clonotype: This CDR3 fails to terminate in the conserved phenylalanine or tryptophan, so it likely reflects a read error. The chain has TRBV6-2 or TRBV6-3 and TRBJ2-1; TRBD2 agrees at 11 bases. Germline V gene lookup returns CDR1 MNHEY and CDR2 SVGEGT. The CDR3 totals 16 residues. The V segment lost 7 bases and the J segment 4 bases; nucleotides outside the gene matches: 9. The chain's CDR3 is CASTYTLAGGYNEQFL. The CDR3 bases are TGTGCCAGCACCTACACTCTAGCGGGAGGTTACAATGAGCAGTTCCTC.

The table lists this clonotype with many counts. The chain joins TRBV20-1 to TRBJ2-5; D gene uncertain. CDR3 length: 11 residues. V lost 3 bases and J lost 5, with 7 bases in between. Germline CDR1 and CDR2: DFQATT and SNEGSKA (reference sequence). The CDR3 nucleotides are TGCAGTGCTAGTATTATGGAGACCCAGTACTTC. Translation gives CSASIMETQYF.

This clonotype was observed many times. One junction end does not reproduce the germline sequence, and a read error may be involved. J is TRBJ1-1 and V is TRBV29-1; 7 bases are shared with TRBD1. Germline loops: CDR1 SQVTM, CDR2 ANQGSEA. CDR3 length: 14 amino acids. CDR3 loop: CSATLQGYDTGAFF. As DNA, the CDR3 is TGCAGCGCCACCTTACAGGGGTACGACACTGGAGCTTTCTTT.

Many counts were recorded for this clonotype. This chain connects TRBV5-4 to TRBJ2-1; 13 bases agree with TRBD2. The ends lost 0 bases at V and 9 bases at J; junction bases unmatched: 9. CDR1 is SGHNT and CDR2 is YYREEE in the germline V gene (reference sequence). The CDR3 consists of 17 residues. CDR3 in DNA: TGTGCCAGCAGCTTGGAAGGCGCGGGACTAGCGGGATTTGAGCAGTTCTTC. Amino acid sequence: CASSLEGAGLAGFEQFF.

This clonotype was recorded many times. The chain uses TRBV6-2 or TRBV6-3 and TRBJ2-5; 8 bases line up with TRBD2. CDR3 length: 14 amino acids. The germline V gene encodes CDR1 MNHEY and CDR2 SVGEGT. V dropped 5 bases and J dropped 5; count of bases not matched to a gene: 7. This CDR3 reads CASSEPGTSETQYF. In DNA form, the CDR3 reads TGTGCCAGCAGTGAACCCGGGACTAGTGAGACCCAGTACTTC.

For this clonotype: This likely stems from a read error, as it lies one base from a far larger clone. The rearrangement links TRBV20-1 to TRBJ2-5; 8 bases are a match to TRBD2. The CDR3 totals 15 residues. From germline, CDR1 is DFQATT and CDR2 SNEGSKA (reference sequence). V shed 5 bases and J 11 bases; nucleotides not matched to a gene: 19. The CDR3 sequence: CSARRLAGIYNEQYF. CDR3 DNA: TGCAGTGCTCGCCGATTAGCGGGAATCTACAATGAGCAGTACTTC.

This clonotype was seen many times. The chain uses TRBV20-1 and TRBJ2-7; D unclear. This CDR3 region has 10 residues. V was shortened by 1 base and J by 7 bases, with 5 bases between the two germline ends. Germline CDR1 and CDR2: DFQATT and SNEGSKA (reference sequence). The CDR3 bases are TGCAGTGCTAGAGGGGATGAGCAGTACTTC. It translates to CSARGDEQYF.

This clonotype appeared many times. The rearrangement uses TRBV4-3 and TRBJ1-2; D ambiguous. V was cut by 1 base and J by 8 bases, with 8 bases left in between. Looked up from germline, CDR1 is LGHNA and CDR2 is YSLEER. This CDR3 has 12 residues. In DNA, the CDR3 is TGCGCCAGCAGCCAAGGAACCCACGGCTACACCTTC. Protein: CASSQGTHGYTF.

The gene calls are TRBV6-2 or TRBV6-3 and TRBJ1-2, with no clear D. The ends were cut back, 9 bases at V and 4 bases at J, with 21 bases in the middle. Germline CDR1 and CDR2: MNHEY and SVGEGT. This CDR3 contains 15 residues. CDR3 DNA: TGTGCCAGTGAAGCGACGAGAAGCGGTGCCTATGGCTACACCTTC. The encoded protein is CASEATRSGAYGYTF.

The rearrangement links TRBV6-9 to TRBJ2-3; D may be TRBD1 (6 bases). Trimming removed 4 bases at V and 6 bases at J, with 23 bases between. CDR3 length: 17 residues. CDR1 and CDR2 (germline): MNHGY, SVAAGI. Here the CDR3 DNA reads TGTGCCAGCAGTTCCATTGACCTGACCCCCACAGGGGATACGCAGTATTTT. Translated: CASSSIDLTPTGDTQYF.

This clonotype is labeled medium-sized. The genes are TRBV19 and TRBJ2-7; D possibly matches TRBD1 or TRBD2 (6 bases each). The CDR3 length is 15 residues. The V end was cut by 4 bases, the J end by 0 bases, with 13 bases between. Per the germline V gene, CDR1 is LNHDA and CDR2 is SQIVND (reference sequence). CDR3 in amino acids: CASSRGADISYEQYF. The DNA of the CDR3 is TGTGCCAGTAGTAGGGGGGCGGACATCTCCTACGAGCAGTACTTC.

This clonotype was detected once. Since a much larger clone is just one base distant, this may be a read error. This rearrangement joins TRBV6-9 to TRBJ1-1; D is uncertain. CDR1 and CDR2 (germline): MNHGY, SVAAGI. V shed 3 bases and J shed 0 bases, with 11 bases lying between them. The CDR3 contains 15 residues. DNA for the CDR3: TGTGCCAGCAGTTACCCCCAGAGGATGAACACTGAAGCTTTCTTT. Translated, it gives CASSYPQRMNTEAFF.

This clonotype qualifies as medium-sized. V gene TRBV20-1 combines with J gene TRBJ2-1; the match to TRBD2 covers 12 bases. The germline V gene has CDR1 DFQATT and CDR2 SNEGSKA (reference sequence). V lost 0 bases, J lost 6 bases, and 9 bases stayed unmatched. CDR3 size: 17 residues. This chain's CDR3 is CSARDLASGRAGNEQFF. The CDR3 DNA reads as TGCAGTGCTAGAGATCTTGCTAGCGGGAGGGCCGGCAATGAGCAGTTCTTC.

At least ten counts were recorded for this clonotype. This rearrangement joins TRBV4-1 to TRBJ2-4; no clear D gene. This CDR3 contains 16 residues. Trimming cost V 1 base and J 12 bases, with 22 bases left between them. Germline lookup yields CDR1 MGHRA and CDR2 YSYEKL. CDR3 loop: CASSQGPARVITTQYF. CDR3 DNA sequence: TGCGCCAGCAGCCAAGGTCCAGCCCGAGTGATAACGACTCAGTACTTC.